This is a list of T cell receptor beta chains from one sample in a study of glioma-infiltrating T cells. TCRdb independently ran MiXCR on the multiplex PCR reads; one entry per CDR3 protein. Of over 120,000 distinct CDR3 sequences in the sample, roughly two fifths are singletons; the top ten hold roughly 20%. Sequenced sample: glioma tissue, nonneoplastic brain tissue, or PBMCs (not recorded which). The receptors shown here come from a human donor with low-grade glioma or glioblastoma, undergoing nonglioma brain surgery, or in good health (not recorded which). Both conserved end residues are part of each CDR3. Each record gives: V gene, J gene, D gene, CDR3 length, clone size, CDR3 DNA, CDR3 protein. D genes are given only for firm matches. Size is stated for part of the rows, as once, few or many counts, or as a class when the clone is expanded.

V gene: TRBV2; J gene: TRBJ1-2; D gene: .; CDR3 length: 17; clone size: .; CDR3 DNA: TGTGCCAGCAGTGAAGCAAGTACCGCCGAGGTTGACTATGGCTACACCTTC; CDR3 protein: CASSEASTAEVDYGYTF
V gene: TRBV7-8; J gene: TRBJ2-1; D gene: .; CDR3 length: 16; clone size: few; CDR3 DNA: TGTGCCAGCAGCCCCCGCGAAGCAAGGACCGTGGATGAGCAGTTCTTC; CDR3 protein: CASSPREARTVDEQFF
V gene: TRBV6-5; J gene: TRBJ2-2; D gene: TRBD2; CDR3 length: 16; clone size: .; CDR3 DNA: TGTGCCAGCAGTTACTCTAGGACTAGAGCCACCGGGGAGCTGTTTTTT; CDR3 protein: CASSYSRTRATGELFF
V gene: TRBV7-2; J gene: TRBJ1-5; D gene: TRBD1; CDR3 length: 16; clone size: .; CDR3 DNA: TGTGCCCGCAGCTTAGAGGGGACAGCCCAAAATCAGCCCCAGCATTTT; CDR3 protein: CARSLEGTAQNQPQHF
V gene: TRBV6-1; J gene: TRBJ2-3; D gene: .; CDR3 length: 14; clone size: many; CDR3 DNA: TGTGCCACAACTACCAACCCGAGCACAGATACGCAGTATTTT; CDR3 protein: CATTTNPSTDTQYF
V gene: TRBV20-1; J gene: TRBJ2-1; D gene: TRBD2; CDR3 length: 19; clone size: .; CDR3 DNA: TGCAGTGCTAGAAGGGTTAGCGGGGGGTCCCCGAGCTCCTACAATGAGCAGTTCTTC; CDR3 protein: CSARRVSGGSPSSYNEQFF
V gene: TRBV20-1; J gene: TRBJ2-5; D gene: TRBD2; CDR3 length: 13; clone size: once; CDR3 DNA: TGCAGTGCTATGATGACTAGCATCGAGACCCAGTACTTC; CDR3 protein: CSAMMTSIETQYF
V gene: TRBV6-2/TRBV6-3; J gene: TRBJ2-7; D gene: .; CDR3 length: 12; clone size: few; CDR3 DNA: TGTGCCAGCAGTTACTCGAACTACGGGCAGTACTTC; CDR3 protein: CASSYSNYGQYF
V gene: TRBV12-3/TRBV12-4; J gene: TRBJ1-1; D gene: .; CDR3 length: 14; clone size: .; CDR3 DNA: TGTGCCAGCAGTTTAAACCTGCGGGATGCTGAAGCTTTCTTT; CDR3 protein: CASSLNLRDAEAFF
V gene: TRBV6-1; J gene: TRBJ2-1; D gene: TRBD1; CDR3 length: 15; clone size: few; CDR3 DNA: TGTGCCAGCAGTTGGGGGACAGGGAAATCGGATGAGCAGTTCTTC; CDR3 protein: CASSWGTGKSDEQFF
V gene: TRBV6-2/TRBV6-3; J gene: TRBJ1-4; D gene: .; CDR3 length: 14; clone size: many; CDR3 DNA: TGTGCCAGCAGCTGGGACTACGAGGGTGAAAAACTGTTTTTT; CDR3 protein: CASSWDYEGEKLFF
V gene: TRBV19; J gene: TRBJ1-5; D gene: .; CDR3 length: 13; clone size: .; CDR3 DNA: TGTGCCAGTAGTATGGGTAGCAATCAGCCCCAGCATTTT; CDR3 protein: CASSMGSNQPQHF
V gene: TRBV15; J gene: TRBJ1-1; D gene: TRBD1; CDR3 length: 16; clone size: few; CDR3 DNA: TGTGCCACCAGCAGACCCTCGACTACAGGGGTTTCGGAAGCTTTCTTT; CDR3 protein: CATSRPSTTGVSEAFF
V gene: TRBV10-3; J gene: TRBJ1-1; D gene: .; CDR3 length: 17; clone size: few; CDR3 DNA: TGTGCCATCAGTGCGTCGGGGACAAGAACGTTGAACACTGAAGCTTTCTTT; CDR3 protein: CAISASGTRTLNTEAFF